This TCR beta chain was identified in a study of T cell repertoires in cytomegalovirus infection. Whole-study context: Carrying CMV and the relevant HLA type showed in public TCR beta signatures.

This clonotype came up many times. TCRdb recomputed calls from the reads with MiXCR, one row per CDR3 protein. Of 200,000 to 300,000 distinct CDR3 sequences detected, roughly 10% appear once; the ten largest clones hold roughly 15%. Germline assignment: CDR1 SGHTA and CDR2 FQGTGA. The V gene lost 6 bases and the J gene lost 2 bases, with 14 bases spanning the gap. The CDR3 is 15 amino acids. The specimen was PBMCs. The TCR originated in a human donor in good health (CMV status not recorded). Some clones in this sample may be carry-over from other donors' samples. The chain uses TRBV7-3 and TRBJ1-5; D not certain. The CDR3 sequence is CASRPFPGGNQPQHF. As DNA, the CDR3 is TGTGCCAGCAGGCCTTTTCCCGGTGGCAATCAGCCCCAGCATTTT.